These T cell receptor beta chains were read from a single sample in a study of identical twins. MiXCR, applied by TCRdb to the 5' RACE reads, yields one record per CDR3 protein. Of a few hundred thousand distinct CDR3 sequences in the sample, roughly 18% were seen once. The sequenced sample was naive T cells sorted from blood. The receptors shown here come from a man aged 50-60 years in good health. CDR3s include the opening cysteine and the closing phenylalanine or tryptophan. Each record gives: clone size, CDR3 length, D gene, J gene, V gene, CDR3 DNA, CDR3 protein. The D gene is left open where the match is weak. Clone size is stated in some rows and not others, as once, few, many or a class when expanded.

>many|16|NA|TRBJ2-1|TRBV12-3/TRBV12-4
TGTGCCAGCAGTTTCCCGGCAGGGGCAATCTACAATGAGCAGTTCTTC
CASSFPAGAIYNEQFF
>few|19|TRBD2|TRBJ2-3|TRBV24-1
TGTGCCACCAGTGATCTGAAAGGAACTAGCGGGGGGCGCCCAGATACGCAGTATTTT
CATSDLKGTSGGRPDTQYF
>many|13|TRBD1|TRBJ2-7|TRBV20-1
TGCAGTGCCCTCGGGACAGGGGGATACGAGCAGTACTTC
CSALGTGGYEQYF
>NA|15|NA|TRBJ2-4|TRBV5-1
TGCGCCAGCAGCTTGGATGGGGCGGCCAAAAACATTCAGTACTTC
CASSLDGAAKNIQYF
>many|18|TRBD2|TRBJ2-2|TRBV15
TGTGCCACCAGCAGACCCGGACTAGCGGATACGAACACCGGGGAGCTGTTTTTT
CATSRPGLADTNTGELFF
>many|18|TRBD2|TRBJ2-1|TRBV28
TGTGCCAGCAGTCCCTCGGCGGGAGAAGCTAGCTCCTACAATGAGCAGTTCTTC
CASSPSAGEASSYNEQFF
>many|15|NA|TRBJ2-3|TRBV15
TGTGCCACCAGCAGCCTTCGCACTAGCACAGATACGCAGTATTTT
CATSSLRTSTDTQYF
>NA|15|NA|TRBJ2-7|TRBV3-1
TGTGCCAGCAGCCCTCAAGGGACTGGCTCCTACGAGCAGTACTTC
CASSPQGTGSYEQYF
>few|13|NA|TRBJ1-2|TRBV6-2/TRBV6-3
TGTGCCAGCAGCGGCCGGGGTCATTGGGGCTACACCTTC
CASSGRGHWGYTF
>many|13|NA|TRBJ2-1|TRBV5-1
TGCGCCAGCAGCGATACAAATTACAATGAGCAGTTCTTC
CASSDTNYNEQFF
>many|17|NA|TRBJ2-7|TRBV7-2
TGTGCCAGCAGCTTAGGAGGGGGGGGACAGAACCTCTACGAGCAGTACTTC
CASSLGGGGQNLYEQYF
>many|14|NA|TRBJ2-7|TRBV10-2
TGCGCCAGCAGTGAGTCGCTTGGCGGCTACGAGCAGTACTTC
CASSESLGGYEQYF
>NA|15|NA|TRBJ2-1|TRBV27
TGTGCCAGCAGTCCCCGAGCGGAGTCGTTCGATGAGCAGTTCTTC
CASSPRAESFDEQFF
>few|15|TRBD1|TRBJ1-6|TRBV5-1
TGCGCCAGCAGCTTCAACGCAGGGGGTGAAACACCCCTCCACTTT
CASSFNAGGETPLHF
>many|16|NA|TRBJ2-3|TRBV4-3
TGCGCCAGCAGCCAAGATCCCCGGGGGATCACAGATACGCAGTATTTT
CASSQDPRGITDTQYF
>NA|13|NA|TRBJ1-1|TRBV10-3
TGTGCCATCACCAAGGACAGAGGAACTGAAGCTTTCTTT
CAITKDRGTEAFF
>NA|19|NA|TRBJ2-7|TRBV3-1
TGTGCCAGCAGCCAAGTTCGGGTCCTCCGGGTCGTCCCTCCCTACGAGCAGTACTTC
CASSQVRVLRVVPPYEQYF
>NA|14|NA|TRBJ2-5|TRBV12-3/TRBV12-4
TGTGCCAGCAGTTCGCCCGGGTTCCAAGAGACCCAGTACTTC
CASSSPGFQETQYF
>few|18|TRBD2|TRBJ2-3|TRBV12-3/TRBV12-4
TGTGCCAGCAGTTTAGCTGGGGCTAGCGGACTTTCCACAGATACGCAGTATTTT
CASSLAGASGLSTDTQYF
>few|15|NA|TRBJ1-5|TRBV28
TGTGCCAGCAATTCGGAGGGGGATAGCAATCAGCCCCAGCATTTT
CASNSEGDSNQPQHF
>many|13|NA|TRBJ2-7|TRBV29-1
TGCAGCGTTGAAGAGGACGCGACACACGAGCAGTACTTC
CSVEEDATHEQYF
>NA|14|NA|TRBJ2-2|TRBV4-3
TGCGCCAGCAGCCCGGGGTTGAACACCGGGGAGCTGTTTTTT
CASSPGLNTGELFF
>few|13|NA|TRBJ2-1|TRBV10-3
TGTGCCATCAGTGGAGGTTGGGACAATGAGCAGTTCTTC
CAISGGWDNEQFF
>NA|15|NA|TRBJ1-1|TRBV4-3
TGCGCCAGCAGCCAAGTAGCAGGGAGTAACACTGAAGCTTTCTTT
CASSQVAGSNTEAFF
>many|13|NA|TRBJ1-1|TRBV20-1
TGCAGTGCTAGAGATGGAAGGGTGCAAGAAGCTTTCTTT
CSARDGRVQEAFF
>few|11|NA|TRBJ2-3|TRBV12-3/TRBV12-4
TGTGCCAGCACCCAAGCCGCCACGCAGTATTTT
CASTQAATQYF
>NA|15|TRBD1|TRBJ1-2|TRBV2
TGTGCCAGCAGTGGACAGGGGGCGGAAAACTATGGCTACACCTTC
CASSGQGAENYGYTF
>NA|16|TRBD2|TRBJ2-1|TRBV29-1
TGCAGCGTCCTTTTTAGCGGGGGGGCGGTCTACAATGAGCAGTTCTTC
CSVLFSGGAVYNEQFF
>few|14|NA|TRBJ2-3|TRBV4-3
TGCGCCAGCAGCCAAGATAGGGTAGGGGATACGCAGTATTTT
CASSQDRVGDTQYF
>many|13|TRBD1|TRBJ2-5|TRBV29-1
TGCAGCGTTATCGGGACAGAACAAGAGACCCAGTACTTC
CSVIGTEQETQYF
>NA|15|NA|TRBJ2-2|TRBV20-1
TGCAGGGACAACAGGCAGAAACAGAACACCGGGGAGCTGTTTTTT
CRDNRQKQNTGELFF
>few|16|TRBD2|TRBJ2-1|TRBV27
TGTGCCAGCAGTCCAGGGACTAGCGGGATTTACAATGAGCAGTTCTTC
CASSPGTSGIYNEQFF
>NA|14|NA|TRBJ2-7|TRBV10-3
TGTGCCATCACCCGGACAGGGAGGGAAGGCGAGCAGTACTTC
CAITRTGREGEQYF
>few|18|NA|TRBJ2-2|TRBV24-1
TGTGCCACCAGTGACGCCTCGACCTTCATTGGAGCAACCGGGGAGCTGTTTTTT
CATSDASTFIGATGELFF
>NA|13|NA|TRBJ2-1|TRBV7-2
TGTGCCAGCAGCTTAGAGTTTCGCCATGAGCAGTTCTTC
CASSLEFRHEQFF
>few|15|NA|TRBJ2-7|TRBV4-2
TGTGCCAGCAGCCGGGGAGGAGGGGGACCCTACGAGCAGTACTTC
CASSRGGGGPYEQYF
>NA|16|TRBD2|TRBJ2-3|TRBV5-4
TGTGCCAGCAGCCTAAAGGCAGCGGGGGGCACAGATACGCAGTATTTT
CASSLKAAGGTDTQYF
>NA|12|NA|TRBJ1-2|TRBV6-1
TGTGCCAGCAGTGAAAGGGGCTATGGCTACACCTTC
CASSERGYGYTF
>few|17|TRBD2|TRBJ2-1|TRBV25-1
TGTGCCAGCAGTGAAGGAGCGGGGGGAAGGTCCTACAATGAGCAGTTCTTC
CASSEGAGGRSYNEQFF
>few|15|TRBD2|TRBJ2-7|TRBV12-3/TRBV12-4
TGTGCCAGCAGTCTGGGACTAGCGAACACCTACGAGCAGTACTTC
CASSLGLANTYEQYF